What follows is one T cell receptor beta chain and its context. The target antigen is unknown. Sequencing was performed with immunoSEQ multiplex PCR; in TCRdb, only in-frame clones are kept and a portion is missing. In the table there are about 27,000 clones, around 79% of which are singletons. This record comes from a study of vaccination effects on CD4 cells after COVID-19. The CDR3 totals 14 residues. Germline CDR1 reads ENHRY; CDR2 reads SYGVKD. Between the trimmed V and J ends, which lost 8 bases and 2 bases, there was a span of 16 bases. Antigen-specific CD4+ T cells were first expanded with viral peptide pools by the ViraFEST assay and only then sequenced. Upon completion of 10 to 11 days in culture, CD4+ T cells were isolated. Convalescent patients had PCR-confirmed SARS-CoV-2 infection between March and December 2020.

The sample here was CD4+ T cells from PBMCs cultured with HCoV-NL63 spike peptides, taken before COVID-19 vaccination. This chain joins TRBV10-3 and TRBJ2-7; D is perhaps TRBD1 or TRBD2 (5 bases each). The clonotype originates from a human donor who had a prior SARS-CoV-2 infection. This chain's CDR3 is CAIGRDLGAYEQYF. The CDR3 DNA reads as TGTGCCATCGGCCGGGACCTTGGTGCCTACGAGCAGTACTTC.